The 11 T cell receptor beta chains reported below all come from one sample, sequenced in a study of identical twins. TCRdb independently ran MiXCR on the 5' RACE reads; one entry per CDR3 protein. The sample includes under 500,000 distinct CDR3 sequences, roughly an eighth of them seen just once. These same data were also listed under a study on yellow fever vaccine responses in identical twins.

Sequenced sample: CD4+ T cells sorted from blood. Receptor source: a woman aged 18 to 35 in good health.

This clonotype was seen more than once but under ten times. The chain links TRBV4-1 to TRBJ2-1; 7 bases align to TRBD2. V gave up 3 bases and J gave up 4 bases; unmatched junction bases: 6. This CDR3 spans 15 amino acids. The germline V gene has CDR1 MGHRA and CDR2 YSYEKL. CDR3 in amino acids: CASSQGGAKYNEQFF. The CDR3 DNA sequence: TGCGCCAGCAGCCAGGGAGGGGCGAAGTACAATGAGCAGTTCTTC.

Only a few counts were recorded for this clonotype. CDR3 region: CASSYSTQSPGTQYF. The CDR3 DNA reads TGTGCCAGCAGTTACTCGACTCAGTCCCCTGGGACCCAGTACTTC. V gene TRBV6-2 or TRBV6-3 combines with J gene TRBJ2-5; D is unclear. The CDR3 length is 15 residues. Trimming removed 0 bases at V and 7 bases at J, with 15 bases between. Germline V gives CDR1 MNHEY, CDR2 SVGEGT.

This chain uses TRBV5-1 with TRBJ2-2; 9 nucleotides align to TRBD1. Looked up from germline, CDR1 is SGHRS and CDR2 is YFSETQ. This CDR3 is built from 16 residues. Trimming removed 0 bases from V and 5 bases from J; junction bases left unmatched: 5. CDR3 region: CASSLGDRARTGELFF. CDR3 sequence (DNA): TGCGCCAGCAGCTTGGGGGACAGGGCGAGAACCGGGGAGCTGTTTTTT.

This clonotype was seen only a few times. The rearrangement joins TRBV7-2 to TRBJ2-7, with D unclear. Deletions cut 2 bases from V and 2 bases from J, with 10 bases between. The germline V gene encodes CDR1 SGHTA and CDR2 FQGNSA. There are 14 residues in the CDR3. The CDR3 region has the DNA TGTGCCAGCAGCTTAACGCCTGGAACCTACGAGCAGTACTTC. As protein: CASSLTPGTYEQYF.

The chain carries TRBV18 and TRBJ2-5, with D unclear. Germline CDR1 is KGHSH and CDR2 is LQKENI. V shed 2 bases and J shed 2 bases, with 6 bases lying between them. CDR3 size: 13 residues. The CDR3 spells CASSPTAQETQYF. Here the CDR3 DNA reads TGTGCCAGCTCACCAACCGCGCAAGAGACCCAGTACTTC.

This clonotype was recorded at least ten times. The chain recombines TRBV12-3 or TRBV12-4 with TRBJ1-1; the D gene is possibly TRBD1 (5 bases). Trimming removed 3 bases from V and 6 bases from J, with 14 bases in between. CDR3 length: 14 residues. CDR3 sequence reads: CASSFRQGPSEAFF. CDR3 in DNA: TGTGCCAGCAGTTTCAGGCAGGGACCGTCTGAAGCTTTCTTT.

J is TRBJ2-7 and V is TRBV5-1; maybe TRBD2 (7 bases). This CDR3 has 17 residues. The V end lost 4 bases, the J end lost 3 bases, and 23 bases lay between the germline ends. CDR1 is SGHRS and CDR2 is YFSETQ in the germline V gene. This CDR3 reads CASSDDTRGGKGYEQYF. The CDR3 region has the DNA TGCGCCAGCAGCGACGATACTAGGGGGGGGAAGGGCTACGAGCAGTACTTC.

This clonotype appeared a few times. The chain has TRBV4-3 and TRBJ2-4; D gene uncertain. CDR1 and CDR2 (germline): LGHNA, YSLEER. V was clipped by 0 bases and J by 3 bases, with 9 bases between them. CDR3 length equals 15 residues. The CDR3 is CASSQDSWGKNIQYF. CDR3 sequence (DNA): TGCGCCAGCAGCCAAGATTCGTGGGGCAAAAACATTCAGTACTTC.

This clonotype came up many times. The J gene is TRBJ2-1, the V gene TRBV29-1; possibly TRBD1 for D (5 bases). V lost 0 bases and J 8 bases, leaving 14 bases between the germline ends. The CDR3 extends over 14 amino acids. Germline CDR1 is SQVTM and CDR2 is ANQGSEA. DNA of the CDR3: TGCAGCGTTGAAGATGTGGTCAGGGTAGATGAGCAGTTCTTC. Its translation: CSVEDVVRVDEQFF.

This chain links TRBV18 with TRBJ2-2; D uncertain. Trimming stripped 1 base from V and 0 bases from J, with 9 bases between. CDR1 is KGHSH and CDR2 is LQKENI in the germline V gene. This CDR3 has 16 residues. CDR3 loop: CASSPLKITNTGELFF. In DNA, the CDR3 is TGTGCCAGCTCACCACTGAAAATTACGAACACCGGGGAGCTGTTTTTT.

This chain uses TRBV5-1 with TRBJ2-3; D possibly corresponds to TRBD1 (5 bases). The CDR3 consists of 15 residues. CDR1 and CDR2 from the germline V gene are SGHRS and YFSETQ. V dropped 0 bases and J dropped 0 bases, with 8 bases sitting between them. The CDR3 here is CASSLGQFSTDTQYF. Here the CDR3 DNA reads TGCGCCAGCAGCTTGGGACAGTTTAGCACAGATACGCAGTATTTT.